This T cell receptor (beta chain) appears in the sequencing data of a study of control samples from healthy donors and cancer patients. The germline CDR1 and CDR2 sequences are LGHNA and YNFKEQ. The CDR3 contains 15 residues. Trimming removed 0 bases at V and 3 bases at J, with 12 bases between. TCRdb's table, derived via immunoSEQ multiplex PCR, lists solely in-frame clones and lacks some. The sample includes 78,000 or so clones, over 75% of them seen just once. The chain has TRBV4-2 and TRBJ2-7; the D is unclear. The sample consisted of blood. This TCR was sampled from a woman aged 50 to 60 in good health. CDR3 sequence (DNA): TGTGCCAGCAGCCAAGATAGGCAGCCCCGCTACGAGCAGTACTTC. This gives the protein CASSQDRQPRYEQYF.